One sample yielded the 7 T cell receptor beta chains listed below, sequenced in a study of T cell repertoires in cytomegalovirus infection (dated by TCRdb to between 2019 and 2020). Sequenced using an Illumina HiSeq 1500. The public reads were quality trimmed at Q25 with fastp and then assembled into clones with MiXCR by TCRdb, keeping productive beta chains. Entries that share a CDR3 protein sequence are merged under the most common genes and DNA. This sample is represented by 150,000 to 200,000 distinct CDR3 sequences; approximately 14% of them were singletons. The ten largest clones take up 25% to 30% of the sample. Sequences were obtained from PBMCs. The source of these receptors is a human donor in good health (CMV status not recorded). Some clones in this sample may be carry-over from other donors' samples.

This clonotype showed up just a few times. The V gene is TRBV5-4, the J gene TRBJ2-3; D is ambiguous. Trimming stripped 4 bases from V and 5 bases from J, with 14 bases between. CDR3 length equals 14 residues. Germline CDR1 is SGHNT and CDR2 is YYREEE (reference sequence). CDR3 amino acids: CASSPGGPRDTQYF. The CDR3 region has the DNA TGTGCCAGCAGCCCCGGCGGACCCCGAGATACGCAGTATTTT.

The V and J genes are TRBV27 and TRBJ2-5; no definite D call. Germline assignment: CDR1 MNHEY and CDR2 SMNVEV (reference sequence). V lost 4 bases, J lost 7 bases, and 13 bases lay in between. This CDR3 comprises 13 residues. This chain's CDR3 is CASSSQSVGTQYF. The DNA for the CDR3 is TGTGCCAGCAGTTCCCAATCGGTGGGGACCCAGTACTTC.

V is TRBV14 and J is TRBJ2-7; 8 bases map to TRBD1. Germline CDR1 SGHDN, CDR2 FVKESK. The CDR3 consists of 13 residues. Trimming at V came to 4 bases and at J to 6 bases, leaving 5 bases not matched to a gene. The CDR3 coding sequence is TGTGCCAGCAGCCTAACAGGGGGAAGCGAGCAGTACTTC. Its translation: CASSLTGGSEQYF.

The sample holds many counts of this clonotype. The rearrangement links TRBV7-2 to TRBJ1-5; 8 bases match TRBD1. The CDR3 is 14 amino acids. From germline, CDR1 is SGHTA and CDR2 FQGNSA. Losses at the gene ends were 5 bases for V and 6 bases for J; bases not matched to a gene: 6. The CDR3 nucleotides are TGTGCCAGCAGCCTCCGACAGGGGACTCAGCCCCAGCATTTT. It is translated as CASSLRQGTQPQHF. Combining the CDR3 with reference TRBV7-2 and TRBJ1-5 gives the whole variable domain GAGVSQSPSNKVTEKGKDVELRCDPISGHTALYWYRQSLGQGLEFLIYFQGNSAPDKSGLPSDRFSAERTGGSVSTLTIQRTQQEDSAVYLCASSLRQGTQPQHFGDGTRLSIL.

The rearrangement uses TRBV29-1 and TRBJ1-1, with D possibly being TRBD1 (5 bases). The ends were cut back, 1 base at V and 0 bases at J, with 9 bases in the middle. This CDR3 has 14 residues. Germline assignment: CDR1 SQVTM and CDR2 ANQGSEA. DNA of the CDR3: TGCAGCGTTGAAGTCCAGGGCTTGAACACTGAAGCTTTCTTT. This encodes CSVEVQGLNTEAFF.

Notes on this clonotype: At one end, the junction sequence differs from germline, possibly due to a read error. The rearrangement uses TRBV7-8 and TRBJ2-3; weak D call: TRBD2 (6 bases). The CDR3 loop spans 15 amino acids. The germline CDR1 and CDR2 sequences are SGHVS and FQNEAQ. The CDR3 DNA reads as TGTGCCAGCAGCTCCTCTGGGCGGGGCACAGATCCGCAGTATTTT. Translated: CASSSSGRGTDPQYF.

This clonotype was seen more than once but under ten times. The V and J genes are TRBV29-1 and TRBJ1-4, with a weak D call TRBD1 (5 bases). V shed 6 bases and J shed 5 bases, with 16 bases lying between them. This CDR3 contains 14 residues. Germline CDR1 reads SQVTM; CDR2 reads ANQGSEA. CDR3 sequence reads: CSVQGDGKNEKLFF. In nucleotides, the CDR3 is TGCAGCGTACAAGGGGACGGGAAAAATGAAAAACTGTTTTTT. The full variable domain, its missing parts supplied by reference TRBV29-1 and TRBJ1-4, is SAVISQKPSRDICQRGTSLTIQCQVDSQVTMMFWYRQQPGQSLTLIATANQGSEATYESGFVIDKFPISRPNLTFSTLTVSNMSPEDSSIYLCSVQGDGKNEKLFFGSGTQLSVL.